This TCR beta chain originates from a study of blood T cell repertoires in COVID-19. Study details: Samples representing acute and convalescent COVID-19 were sourced from the United States, Italy and Spain.

Deletions cut 4 bases from V and 5 bases from J, with 16 bases between. CDR1 is SGHKS and CDR2 is YYEKEE in the germline V gene (reference sequence). The CDR3 spans 15 residues. Method: immunoSEQ multiplex PCR; TCRdb's copy keeps in-frame clones and lacks some. The table shows 100,000 to 150,000 clones, with 92% occurring only once. The sample taken for sequencing was peripheral blood. The rearrangement links TRBV5-5 to TRBJ2-1, with D maybe TRBD1 (6 bases). This clonotype was obtained from a man aged 50 or older with COVID-19, enrolled during active disease. Here the CDR3 DNA reads TGTGCCAGCAGCCGCCCGGGACAAATGAACAATGAGCAGTTCTTC. Translation gives CASSRPGQMNNEQFF.